The 8 T cell receptor beta chains below come from one sample, sequenced in a study of early stage breast cancer tumors. The repertoire was sequenced with immunoSEQ multiplex PCR; TCRdb's copy has only in-frame clones and lacks some. The table has 60,000 to 75,000 clones, over 80% seen once. Sample: blood. The source is a middle-aged person with breast cancer.

The CDR3 nucleotides are TGTGCCAGCAGCTTTTCCCGGGGAAGCACAGATACGCAGTATTTT. This codes for CASSFSRGSTDTQYF. V usage is TRBV7-9 and J usage is TRBJ2-3; maybe TRBD2 (5 bases). The CDR3 is 15 amino acids. Germline values: CDR1 SEHNR, CDR2 FQNEAQ (reference sequence). The V end lost 3 bases, the J end lost 0 bases, and 10 bases lay between the germline ends. The full variable domain, completed using reference TRBV7-9 and TRBJ2-3, is DTGVSQNPRHKITKRGQNVTFRCDPISEHNRLYWYRQTLGQGPEFLTYFQNEAQLEKSRLLSDRFSAERPKGSFSTLEIQRTEQGDSAMYLCASSFSRGSTDTQYFGPGTRLTVL.

The CDR3 loop reads CASSYGQATYEQYF. Here the CDR3 DNA reads TGTGCCAGCAGTTACGGACAGGCCACCTACGAGCAGTACTTC. This chain connects TRBV6-5 to TRBJ2-7; the match to TRBD1 covers 7 bases. V shed 2 bases and J 2 bases; nucleotides not matched to a gene: 3. This CDR3 is built from 14 residues. Looked up from germline, CDR1 is MNHEY and CDR2 is SVGAGI.

The chain is built from TRBV2 and TRBJ2-1; 7 positions match TRBD1. Germline CDR1 is SNHLY and CDR2 is FYNNEI. The J segment lost 7 bases and the V segment lost 6 bases, leaving 6 bases of the junction unmatched. The CDR3 consists of 13 residues. In nucleotides, the CDR3 is TGTGCCAGCAGAACACAACAGGGGAATGAGCAGTTCTTC. It specifies CASRTQQGNEQFF.

The chain has TRBV7-9 and TRBJ1-3; TRBD1 might be the D (6 bases). V was cut by 2 bases and J by 4 bases, with 24 bases left in between. Germline assignment: CDR1 SEHNR and CDR2 FQNEAQ (reference sequence). The CDR3 extends over 19 amino acids. CDR3 protein: CASSLRSAVSRGPGNTIYF. The CDR3 bases are TGTGCCAGCAGCTTAAGGTCCGCCGTCTCCAGGGGACCAGGAAACACCATATATTTT. Full variable domain (outside the CDR3, taken from reference TRBV7-9 and TRBJ1-3): DTGVSQNPRHKITKRGQNVTFRCDPISEHNRLYWYRQTLGQGPEFLTYFQNEAQLEKSRLLSDRFSAERPKGSFSTLEIQRTEQGDSAMYLCASSLRSAVSRGPGNTIYFGEGSWLTVV.

The chain links TRBV7-8 to TRBJ2-1; 9 bases line up with TRBD2. Germline loops: CDR1 SGHVS, CDR2 FQNEAQ. V lost 3 bases to trimming and J lost 6 bases; unmatched junction nucleotides: 6. The CDR3 covers 15 residues. CDR3 coding DNA: TGTGCCAGCAGCTTGACTAGCGGAATACTCAATGAGCAGTTCTTC. Residues: CASSLTSGILNEQFF. Full variable domain (rest looked up from reference TRBV7-8 and TRBJ2-1): GAGVSQSPRYKVAKRGQDVALRCDPISGHVSLFWYQQALGQGPEFLTYFQNEAQLDKSGLPSDRFFAERPEGSVSTLKIQRTQQEDSAVYLCASSLTSGILNEQFFGPGTRLTVL.

CDR3 sequence (DNA): TGTGCCAGCCTTCCGCGGACGGGTAACAATGAGCAGTTCTTC. Protein sequence: CASLPRTGNNEQFF. This sequence joins TRBV18 and TRBJ2-1; no clear D gene. The ends were cut back, 8 bases at V and 5 bases at J, with 16 bases in the middle. Per germline, CDR1 KGHSH and CDR2 LQKENI. The CDR3 spans 14 residues.

The chain joins TRBV28 to TRBJ2-2, with unresolved D. CDR3 size: 16 residues. Per the germline V gene, CDR1 is MDHEN and CDR2 is SYDVKM. V lost 3 bases and J 4 bases, leaving 15 bases between the germline ends. CDR3: CASSFLAPGSTGELFF. The CDR3 DNA reads as TGTGCCAGCAGTTTCCTCGCCCCCGGATCCACCGGGGAGCTGTTTTTT.

The chain combines TRBV7-9 with TRBJ1-1; 7 positions agree with TRBD1. Germline V gene data show CDR1 as SEHNR and CDR2 as FQNEAQ (reference sequence). This CDR3 spans 15 amino acids. With V trimmed by 5 bases and J by 1 base, 7 bases remained unmatched. CDR3: CASSPQQGPNTEAFF. The CDR3 DNA sequence: TGTGCCAGCAGCCCCCAACAGGGGCCGAACACTGAAGCTTTCTTT.